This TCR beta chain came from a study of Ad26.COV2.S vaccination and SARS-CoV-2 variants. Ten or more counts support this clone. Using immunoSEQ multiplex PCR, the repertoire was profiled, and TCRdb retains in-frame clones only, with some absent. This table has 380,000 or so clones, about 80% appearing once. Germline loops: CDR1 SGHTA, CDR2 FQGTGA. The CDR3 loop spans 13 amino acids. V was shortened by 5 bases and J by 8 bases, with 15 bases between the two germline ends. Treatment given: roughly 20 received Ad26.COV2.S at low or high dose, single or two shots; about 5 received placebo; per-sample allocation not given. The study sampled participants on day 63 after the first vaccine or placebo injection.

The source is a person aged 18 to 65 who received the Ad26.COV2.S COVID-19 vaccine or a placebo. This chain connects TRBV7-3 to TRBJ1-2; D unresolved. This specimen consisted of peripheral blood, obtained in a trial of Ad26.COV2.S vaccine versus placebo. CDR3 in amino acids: CASSPSPQLGYTF. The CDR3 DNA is TGTGCCAGCAGCCCAAGCCCCCAGCTAGGCTACACCTTC.